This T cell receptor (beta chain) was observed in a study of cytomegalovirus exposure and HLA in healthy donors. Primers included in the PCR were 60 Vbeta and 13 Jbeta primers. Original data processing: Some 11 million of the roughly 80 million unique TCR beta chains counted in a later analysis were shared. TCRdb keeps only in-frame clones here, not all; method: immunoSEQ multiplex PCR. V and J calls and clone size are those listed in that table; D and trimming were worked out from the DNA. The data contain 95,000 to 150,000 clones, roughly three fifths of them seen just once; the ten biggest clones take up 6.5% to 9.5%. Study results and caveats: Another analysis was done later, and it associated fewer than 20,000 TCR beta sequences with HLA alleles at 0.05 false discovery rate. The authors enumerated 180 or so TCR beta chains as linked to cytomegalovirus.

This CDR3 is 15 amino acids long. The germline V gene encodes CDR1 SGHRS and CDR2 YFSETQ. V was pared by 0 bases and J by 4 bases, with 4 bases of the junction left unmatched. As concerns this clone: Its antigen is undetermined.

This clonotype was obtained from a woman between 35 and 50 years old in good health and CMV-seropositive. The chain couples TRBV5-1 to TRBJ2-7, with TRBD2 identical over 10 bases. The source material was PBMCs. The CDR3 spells CASSLASGLAYEQYF. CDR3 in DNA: TGCGCCAGCAGCTTGGCGTCGGGACTAGCGTACGAGCAGTACTTC.